The 17 T cell receptor beta chains in this list originate from one sample, sequenced in a study of T-cell reconstitution after alpha-beta-depleted transplantation in children. A library of TCRbeta sequences, prepared with unique molecular identifiers, was generated. Each CDR3 protein gets one entry after TCRdb re-called the PCR reads with MiXCR. The sample includes about 58,000 distinct CDR3 sequences, roughly 45% seen only once; the top ten take 95% to 98%. The sample in question was PBMCs, mostly from graft donor cells, obtained 360 days after TCRalphabeta/CD19-depleted stem cell transplant. The receptors here all came from a male patient between 5 and 17 years old who had a stem cell transplant for acute lymphoblastic leukemia, so the T cells may come from the graft donor.

V gene TRBV5-1 combines with J gene TRBJ2-7; TRBD1 might be the D (5 bases). Trimming left V 0 bases short and J 3 bases short, with 16 bases between. CDR3 length: 16 residues. The germline V gene encodes CDR1 SGHRS and CDR2 YFSETQ. The CDR3 is CASSLDLQAYYYEQYF. Here the CDR3 DNA reads TGCGCCAGCAGCTTGGACTTACAGGCTTACTACTACGAGCAGTACTTC.

The chain employs TRBV15 and TRBJ1-4; D not resolved. Germline CDR1 is LNHNV and CDR2 is YYDKDF (reference sequence). V gave up 0 bases and J gave up 8 bases, with 7 bases separating them. This CDR3 comprises 13 residues. The DNA of the CDR3 is TGTGCCACCAGCAGAGACAGCGGAGAAAAACTGTTTTTT. Translation: CATSRDSGEKLFF.

This clonotype turned up a few times. The J gene is TRBJ2-1, the V gene TRBV19; D not certain. Germline CDR1 is LNHDA and CDR2 is SQIVND (reference sequence). The germline V and J ends were trimmed by 7 bases and 9 bases, with 19 bases remaining between them. The CDR3 has 14 amino acids. CDR3: CASTHPGGVSEQFF. The CDR3 DNA follows: TGTGCCAGTACCCACCCCGGTGGGGTGAGTGAGCAGTTCTTC.

The gene calls are TRBV3-1 and TRBJ1-2; unclear D gene. Trimming cost V 1 base and J 2 bases, with 2 bases left between them. Germline assignment: CDR1 LGHDT and CDR2 YNNKEL (reference sequence). The CDR3 runs 12 residues. The CDR3 spells CASSQGNYGYTF. The CDR3 region has the DNA TGTGCCAGCAGCCAAGGGAACTATGGCTACACCTTC.

The chain employs TRBV2 and TRBJ2-6; D is ambiguous. Germline loops: CDR1 SNHLY, CDR2 FYNNEI. Trimming cost V 3 bases and J 1 base, with 7 bases left between them. This CDR3 spans 15 amino acids. The CDR3 sequence: CASSDDLSGANVLTF. The DNA for the CDR3 is TGTGCCAGCAGTGATGATCTATCTGGGGCCAACGTCCTGACTTTC.

The chain couples TRBV12-3 or TRBV12-4 to TRBJ2-1; D call uncertain. V lost 3 bases, J lost 8 bases, and 11 bases lay in between. The CDR3 runs 13 residues. The CDR3 loop reads CASSFPGGDEQFF. The CDR3 nucleotides read TGTGCCAGCAGTTTTCCAGGTGGGGATGAGCAGTTCTTC.

This clonotype was found a few times. The chain carries TRBV7-3 and TRBJ2-1; TRBD2 agrees at 11 bases. The CDR3 has 16 amino acids. The J segment lost 4 bases and the V segment lost 2 bases, leaving 4 bases of the junction unmatched. Germline loops: CDR1 SGHTA, CDR2 FQGTGA. CDR3 sequence (DNA): TGTGCCAGCAGCTTACCCCGGACTAGCGGGTACAATGAGCAGTTCTTC. Its translation: CASSLPRTSGYNEQFF.

This clonotype was seen at least ten times. The chain uses TRBV4-1 and TRBJ2-2; the D gene is possibly TRBD2 (5 bases). Germline V gene lookup returns CDR1 MGHRA and CDR2 YSYEKL. V was pared by 0 bases and J by 4 bases, with 15 bases between. The CDR3 covers 17 residues. CDR3 loop: CASSQDGRRLLTGELFF. CDR3 coding DNA: TGCGCCAGCAGCCAAGATGGTAGGAGACTACTCACCGGGGAGCTGTTTTTT.

The rearrangement links TRBV28 to TRBJ2-1; tentatively, D is TRBD1 (5 bases). This CDR3 is built from 10 residues. Germline V gives CDR1 MDHEN, CDR2 SYDVKM. V lost 6 bases, J lost 13 bases, and 10 bases lay in between. The CDR3 protein is CASSRQTQFF. CDR3 in DNA: TGTGCCAGCAGCCGACAGACCCAGTTCTTC.

The chain joins TRBV11-2 to TRBJ2-3, with 15 bases lining up with TRBD2. The germline V gene has CDR1 SGHAT and CDR2 FQNNGV. Trimming removed 10 bases from V and 6 bases from J; junction bases left unmatched: 14. The CDR3 is 17 amino acids. The CDR3: CATHHSGLAGGVDTQYF. The CDR3 nucleotides read TGTGCCACCCATCACTCGGGACTAGCGGGAGGCGTTGATACGCAGTATTTT.

This chain joins TRBV20-1 and TRBJ2-3; 10 bases map to TRBD2. CDR3 length equals 14 residues. Trimming at V came to 7 bases and at J to 4 bases, leaving 8 bases not matched to a gene. CDR1 and CDR2 from the germline V gene are DFQATT and SNEGSKA (reference sequence). The CDR3 DNA follows: TGCAGTGTAAAGCTAGCGGGAGCGCCAGATACGCAGTATTTT. Protein product: CSVKLAGAPDTQYF.

The chain combines TRBV29-1 with TRBJ2-1; 11 bases are shared with TRBD2. This CDR3 contains 17 residues. Per the germline V gene, CDR1 is SQVTM and CDR2 is ANQGSEA. The V gene end was trimmed by 3 bases and the J gene end by 5 bases; junction bases not matched to a gene: 12. CDR3 in amino acids: CSVDTGTSGWGDNEQFF. CDR3 DNA: TGCAGCGTTGATACAGGGACTAGCGGTTGGGGGGACAATGAGCAGTTCTTC.

The chain couples TRBV29-1 to TRBJ2-3; no definite D call. The V gene's germline CDR1 is SQVTM and CDR2 ANQGSEA. This CDR3 has 13 residues. V was pared by 4 bases and J by 0 bases, with 8 bases between. The CDR3 sequence is CSVGDFSTDTQYF. Written as DNA, the CDR3 is TGCAGCGTTGGAGACTTTAGCACAGATACGCAGTATTTT.

The chain couples TRBV6-2 or TRBV6-3 to TRBJ2-7; D may be TRBD1 (6 bases). Germline V lookup: CDR1 MNHEY, CDR2 SVGEGT. There are 13 residues in the CDR3. V was pared by 2 bases and J by 2 bases, with 7 bases between. The chain's CDR3 is CASSYRQAYEQYF. CDR3 nucleotides: TGTGCCAGCAGTTACCGACAGGCCTACGAGCAGTACTTC.

V gene TRBV12-3 or TRBV12-4 combines with J gene TRBJ2-5; either TRBD1 or TRBD2 may supply D (6 bases each). The V and J ends lost 3 bases and 4 bases respectively, with 12 bases between them. The CDR3 loop spans 14 amino acids. CDR3 DNA: TGTGCCAGCAGTTTTGATGGAGGGGGAGAGACCCAGTACTTC. As protein: CASSFDGGGETQYF.

This clonotype was observed a few times. The J gene is TRBJ2-7, the V gene TRBV9; no clear D gene. The CDR3 consists of 13 residues. Germline V gene lookup returns CDR1 SGDLS and CDR2 YYNGEE. The V end lost 3 bases, the J end lost 1 base, and 8 bases lay between the germline ends. The CDR3 nucleotides are TGTGCCAGCAGCGGGACGGATTCCTACGAGCAGTACTTC. It encodes CASSGTDSYEQYF. Combining the CDR3 with reference TRBV9 and TRBJ2-7 gives the whole variable domain DSGVTQTPKHLITATGQRVTLRCSPRSGDLSVYWYQQSLDQGLQFLIQYYNGEERAKGNILERFSAQQFPDLHSELNLSSLELGDSALYFCASSGTDSYEQYFGPGTRLTVT.

This clonotype has only one observation. The V and J genes are TRBV12-3 or TRBV12-4 and TRBJ2-1, with a weak D call TRBD2 (7 bases). The V and J ends lost 3 bases and 14 bases respectively, with 11 bases between them. The CDR3 is 11 amino acids. The CDR3 region is CASSLKGGEFF. The CDR3 DNA follows: TGTGCCAGCAGTTTGAAGGGGGGGGAGTTCTTC.